The following is a T cell receptor beta chain sequence with its context. Its target antigen remains unknown. Base-call qualities are not available, and no considerably larger clone is one nucleotide away. The sample comes from a study of blood T cell repertoires in COVID-19 (dated by TCRdb to 2020 to 2021). Regarding the complete study: Collaborator samples came from the United States, Italy and Spain and covered acute and convalescent phases of COVID-19. The prospective study material was composed of cDNA or gDNA derived from T cells, B-cell-depleted T cells, or PBMCs. The dataset comprised deeply sampled blood TCRbeta repertoires from subjects exposed to, actively infected with, or recovered from COVID-19. The repertoires were made available in a free public database intended to serve as a resource for research on the immune response to SARS-CoV-2. The samples were drawn from the first 160 participants of the ongoing ImmuneRACE study and from some 1,300 subjects provided by 6 global collaborators. The sample metadata nearly always contained a de-identified subject ID, COVID-19 status, age in years and sex. Where available, HLA class I and class II types were obtained from metadata supplied by the sample provider rather than from assay-based typing.

V and J lose 1 base and 6 bases, and a span of 12 bases separates them. The CDR3 contains 14 residues, cysteine and phenylalanine counted. The only DNA kept is the CDR3, 42 bases in frame from the first base. From the germline V gene, CDR1 is SGHTA and CDR2 is FQGNSA. Whole blood was collected in K2EDTA tubes by collaborating institutions according to the institutions' own protocols. For TCRbeta analysis, collaborators shipped samples as frozen whole blood, isolated PBMCs, or DNA extracted from either of those sample types. TCRbeta CDR3 regions were amplified from genomic DNA by means of the immunoSEQ Assay, a bias-controlled multiplex PCR. Per the original workflow: The number of nucleated cells in each sample was estimated by amplification of reference gene primers within the assay. Sequence reads were collapsed and filtered to measure the absolute abundance of every unique TCRbeta CDR3 rearrangement. Productive Simpson clonality was computed per sample as the square root of Simpson's diversity index over productive rearrangements. TCRdb limited this immuneACCESS table to in-frame rearrangements with V and J called. A share of clones is missing; checked studies link under half to unresolved V genes, and the rest is unexplained. The V and J calls and clone size are taken from that table; D and trimming were inferred from the DNA. The sample table holds approximately 130,000 clones, of which approximately 85% were seen once. The ten largest clonotypes hold roughly 4.5% of the sample.

General findings and caveats noted by the study authors: How much clinical and demographic metadata was included differed by source and by participant, and the metadata was provided uncurated.

What was sequenced was peripheral blood. The receptor comes from a human donor in a cohort sampled during active COVID-19. The V gene is TRBV7-2 and the J gene is TRBJ1-1; a tentative D match to TRBD1 spans 6 bases. The CDR3 protein is CASSLVGGGAEAFF. The DNA sequence reads TGTGCCAGCAGCTTAGTAGGGGGAGGGGCTGAAGCTTTCTTT. Full variable domain (CDR3 extended with the reference TRBV7-2 and TRBJ1-1 proteins): GAGVSQSPSNKVTEKGKDVELRCDPISGHTALYWYRQSLGQGLEFLIYFQGNSAPDKSGLPSDRFSAERTGGSVSTLTIQRTQQEDSAVYLCASSLVGGGAEAFFGQGTRLTVV.